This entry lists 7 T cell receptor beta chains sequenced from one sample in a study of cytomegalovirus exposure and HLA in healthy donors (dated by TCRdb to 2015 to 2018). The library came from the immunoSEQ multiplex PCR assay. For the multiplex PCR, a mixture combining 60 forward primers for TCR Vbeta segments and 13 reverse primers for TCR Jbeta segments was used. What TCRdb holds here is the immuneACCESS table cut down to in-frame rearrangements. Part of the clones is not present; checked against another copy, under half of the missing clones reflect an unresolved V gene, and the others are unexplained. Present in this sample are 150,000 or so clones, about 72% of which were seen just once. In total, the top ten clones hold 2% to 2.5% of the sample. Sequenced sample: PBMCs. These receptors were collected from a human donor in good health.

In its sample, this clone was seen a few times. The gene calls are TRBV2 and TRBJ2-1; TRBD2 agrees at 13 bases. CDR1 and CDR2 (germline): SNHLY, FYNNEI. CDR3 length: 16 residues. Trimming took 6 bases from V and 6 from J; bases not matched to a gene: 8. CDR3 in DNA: TGTGCCAGCAGGGATACTAGCGGGGGGGCCGGCAATGAGCAGTTCTTC. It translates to CASRDTSGGAGNEQFF.

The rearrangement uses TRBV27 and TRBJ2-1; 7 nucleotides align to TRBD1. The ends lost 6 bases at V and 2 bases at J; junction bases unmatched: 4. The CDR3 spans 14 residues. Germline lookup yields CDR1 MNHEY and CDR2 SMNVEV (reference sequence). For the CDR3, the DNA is TGTGCCAGCAGCTATGACAGGGCCTACAATGAGCAGTTCTTC. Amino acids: CASSYDRAYNEQFF.

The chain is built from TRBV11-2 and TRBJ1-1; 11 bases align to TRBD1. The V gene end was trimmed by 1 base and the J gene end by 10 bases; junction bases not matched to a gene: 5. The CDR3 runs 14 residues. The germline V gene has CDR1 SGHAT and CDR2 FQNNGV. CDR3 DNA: TGTGCCAGCAGCTTAGGGGGGACAGGGGGAGGAGCTTTCTTT. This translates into CASSLGGTGGGAFF.

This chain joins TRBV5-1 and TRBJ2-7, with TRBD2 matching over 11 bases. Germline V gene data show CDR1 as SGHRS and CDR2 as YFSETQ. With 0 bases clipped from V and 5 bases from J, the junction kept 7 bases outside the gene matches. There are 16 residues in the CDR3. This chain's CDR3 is CASSLGTSGGIDEQYF. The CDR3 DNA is TGCGCCAGCAGCTTGGGAACTAGCGGGGGTATCGACGAGCAGTACTTC.

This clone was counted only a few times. The CDR3 loop is CASRRAGTSNSPLHF. DNA of the CDR3: TGTGCCAGCAGGAGAGCCGGGACAAGTAATTCACCCCTCCACTTT. J is TRBJ1-6 and V is TRBV7-2; maybe TRBD1 (6 bases). The length of the CDR3 is 15 residues. The germline V and J ends were trimmed by 6 bases and 6 bases, with 15 bases remaining between them. The germline CDR1 and CDR2 sequences are SGHTA and FQGNSA.

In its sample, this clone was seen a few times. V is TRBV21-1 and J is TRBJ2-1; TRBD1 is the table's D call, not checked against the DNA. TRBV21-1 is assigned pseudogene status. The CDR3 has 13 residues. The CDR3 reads CASSNAGTIEQFF. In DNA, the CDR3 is TGTGCCAGCAGCAACGCCGGGACAATTGAGCAGTTCTTC.

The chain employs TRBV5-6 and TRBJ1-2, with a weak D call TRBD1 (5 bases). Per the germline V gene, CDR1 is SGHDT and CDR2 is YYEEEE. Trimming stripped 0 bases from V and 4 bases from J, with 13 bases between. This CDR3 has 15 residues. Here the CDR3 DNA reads TGTGCCAGCAGCTTGGAAATACAGGTTGCCTATGGCTACACCTTC. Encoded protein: CASSLEIQVAYGYTF.